This T cell receptor beta chain was recorded in a study of PD-1 blockade in classical Hodgkin lymphoma (dated by TCRdb to between 2020 and 2021). Some background on the complete study: Nivolumab dosing was 3 mg/kg intravenously every 2 weeks, continuing until either disease progression or unacceptable toxicity. To define a peripheral blood immune signature of response to PD-1 blockade in classical Hodgkin lymphoma, the study combined TCR beta sequencing with CyTOF.

V loses 5 bases at its end and J loses 6 bases; junction bases beyond the gene matches: 11. Its CDR3 holds 16 amino acids, cysteine through phenylalanine. The DNA shown is the 48-base CDR3, in frame from base 1. For CDR1 and CDR2, the germline V gene (reference sequence) lists LNHDA and SQIVND. A note on this clone: Its target antigen remains unknown. No base-level quality is on record; no much larger clone is a single base apart.

The time point label corresponds to: cycle 1 day 1 (C1D1), immediately before nivolumab initiation. All trial patients had relapsed after autologous stem cell transplantation, with cohorts A, B and C differing in prior brentuximab vedotin exposure. A total of fewer than 70 patients with relapsed/refractory classical Hodgkin lymphoma made up the trial cohort, and each patient's best overall response was complete response, partial response or progressive disease. In the multi-cohort phase II CheckMate 205 trial, trial patients received single-agent nivolumab. An independent review committee assessed best overall response using the 2007 International Working Group response criteria. PBMCs from the trial were collected at three points: immediately before nivolumab initiation (C1D1), and during therapy at cycle 2 day 1 and cycle 4 day 1. After peripheral blood was drawn into 8 mL Vacutainer Cell Preparation Tubes, PBMCs were isolated by centrifugation and then cryopreserved.

Genomic DNA was extracted with the Qiagen DNeasy kit from unsorted PBMCs and from negatively selected CD4+ and CD8+ fractions. TCR beta CDR3 regions were amplified by immunoSEQ multiplex PCR using primers annealing to V and J segments. Amplification bias was minimized using a synthetic immune receptor repertoire, and residual bias was removed computationally after sequencing. The authors processed their data as follows. Repertoire diversity was quantified as the Shannon entropy index using custom Python scripts. The unsorted, CD4+ and CD8+ repertoires were each analyzed separately, with the exception of combined analyses, where CD4+ and CD8+ sequences were merged in silico. A clone counted as expanded when the clone's frequency after treatment rose at least 2-fold relative to C1D1, and clones undetected at baseline were given a pseudocount of 0.5. Clones with 0 or 1 copy at C1D1 were defined as singleton clones, while clones with 2 or more copies were defined as non-singleton clones. Clones expanded in unsorted samples were annotated as CD4+, CD8+ or unknown by matching protein sequences in sorted samples from the same patient. Wilcoxon tests on paired samples were used to test diversity changes from C1D1 to C4D1. TCRdb re-hosts the immuneACCESS table, in-frame sequences only. Its copies lack some clones; in the studies checked, an unresolved V gene accounts for under half of them, and the cause for the rest is not known. From that table come the V and J calls and clone size; the DNA was used to work out D and trimming. Across this sample there are about 25,000 clones, with 80% to 90% seen only once. Together, the top ten hold around 2.7% of the sample.

Study-wide conclusions, independent of this receptor: The study was restricted to a single clinical trial cohort, and the causes of repertoire differences, possibly disease activity or prior therapy, were left undefined. Patients starting nivolumab less than 1 year after ASCT had lower diversity and were excluded from later analyses to avoid confounding by immune reconstitution. Newly diagnosed patients were reported to have lower baseline TCR diversity than healthy donors, and relapsed/refractory patients were reported to have lower baseline TCR diversity still. CD4+ but not CD8+ TCR diversity rose significantly by C4D1 (p=0.0027 vs p=0.16), most apparent in complete responders (p=0.02). Among trial patients, those achieving complete response had baseline diversity similar to that of newly diagnosed patients, while diversity was significantly lower in partial responders and progressors.

Rearrangement joined TRBV19 to TRBJ2-1; TRBD2 matches 9 bases in the middle. The sequence was collected from a human donor with classical Hodgkin lymphoma. This specimen consisted of peripheral blood mononuclear cells (PBMCs), obtained at baseline. CDR3 region: CASSPKGSGGINEQFF. Read as DNA, the sequence is TGTGCCAGTAGTCCCAAAGGTAGCGGGGGAATCAATGAGCAGTTCTTC.